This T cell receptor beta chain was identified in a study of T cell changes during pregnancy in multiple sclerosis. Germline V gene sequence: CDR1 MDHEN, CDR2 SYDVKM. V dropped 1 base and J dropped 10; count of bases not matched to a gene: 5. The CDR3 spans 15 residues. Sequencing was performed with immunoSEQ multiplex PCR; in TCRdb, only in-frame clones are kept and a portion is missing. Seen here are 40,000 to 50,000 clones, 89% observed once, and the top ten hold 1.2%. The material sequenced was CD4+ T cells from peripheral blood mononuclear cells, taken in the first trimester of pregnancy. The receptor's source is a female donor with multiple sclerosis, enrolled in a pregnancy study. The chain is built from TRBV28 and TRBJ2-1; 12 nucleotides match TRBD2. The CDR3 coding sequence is TGTGCCAGCAGTTTATCTAGCGGGAGGGCTGGGGAGCAGTTCTTC. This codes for CASSLSSGRAGEQFF.